This T cell receptor (beta chain) was obtained from a study of blood T cell repertoires in COVID-19. Turning to the study itself: The origin of the acute and convalescent COVID-19 samples was the United States, Italy and Spain. Sources were T cells, B-cell-depleted T cells, or PBMCs; the material itself was cDNA or gDNA.

This clone was seen just once. The data were produced by immunoSEQ multiplex PCR, yet TCRdb's version contains in-frame clones alone and is incomplete. The sample carries 300,000 to 400,000 clones, around 87% recorded once. The CDR3 consists of 13 residues. Trimming cost V 6 bases and J 1 base, with 9 bases left between them. Germline V lookup: CDR1 SGHAT, CDR2 FQNNGV. The V call is TRBV11-2, the J call TRBJ2-5, with D maybe TRBD2 (5 bases). The sequenced material came from peripheral blood. The TCR comes from a woman aged 45-65 years with active or convalescent COVID-19. The CDR3 coding sequence is TGTGCCAGCAGTTATAGCGCCCAAGAGACCCAGTACTTC. As protein: CASSYSAQETQYF.